This T cell receptor beta chain was sequenced for a study of blood T cell repertoires in COVID-19. TCRdb's table, derived via immunoSEQ multiplex PCR, lists solely in-frame clones and lacks some. Here the sample spans 350,000 or so clones, 92% being singletons. Clinical history reported by participants formed the basis on which cohorts were assigned. Sequenced: PBMCs or T cells enriched from blood (not recorded which). The source is a woman aged 30 to 39 who had recovered from COVID-19.

The CDR3 DNA reads as TGTGCCAGCAGTTCACACGCAGGGGACCCTCAAGAGACCCAGTACTTC. This codes for CASSSHAGDPQETQYF. The chain recombines TRBV27 with TRBJ2-5, with D perhaps TRBD1 (6 bases). The CDR3 is 16 residues long. With 4 bases removed from V and 2 bases from J, the gap between germline ends came to 17 bases. In germline, CDR1 is MNHEY, CDR2 SMNVEV (reference sequence).